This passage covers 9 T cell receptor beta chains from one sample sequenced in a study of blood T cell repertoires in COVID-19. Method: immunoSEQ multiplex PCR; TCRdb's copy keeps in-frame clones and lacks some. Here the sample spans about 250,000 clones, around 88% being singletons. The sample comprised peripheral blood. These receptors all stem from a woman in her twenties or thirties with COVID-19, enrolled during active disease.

The CDR3 DNA sequence: TGTGCCAGCAGTGAACCAGCGGGGGGTCAAGAGACCCAGTACTTC. Amino acids: CASSEPAGGQETQYF. This chain links TRBV2 with TRBJ2-5; 9 bases map to TRBD2. From germline, CDR1 is SNHLY and CDR2 FYNNEI. The CDR3 runs to 15 residues. J lost 2 bases, V lost 2 bases, and 3 bases had no gene match.

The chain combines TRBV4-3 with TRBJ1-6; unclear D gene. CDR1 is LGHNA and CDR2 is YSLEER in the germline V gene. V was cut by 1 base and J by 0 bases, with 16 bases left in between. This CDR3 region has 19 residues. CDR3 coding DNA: TGCGCCAGCAGCCAAGTATATTTCTCAAGGAGCTCCTATAATTCACCCCTCCACTTT. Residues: CASSQVYFSRSSYNSPLHF.

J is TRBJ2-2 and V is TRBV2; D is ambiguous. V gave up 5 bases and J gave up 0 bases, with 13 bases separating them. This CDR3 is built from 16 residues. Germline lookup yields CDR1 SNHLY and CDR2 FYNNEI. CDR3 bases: TGTGCCAGCAGTCTTGCAGGCCCCGCGAACACCGGGGAGCTGTTTTTT. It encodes CASSLAGPANTGELFF.

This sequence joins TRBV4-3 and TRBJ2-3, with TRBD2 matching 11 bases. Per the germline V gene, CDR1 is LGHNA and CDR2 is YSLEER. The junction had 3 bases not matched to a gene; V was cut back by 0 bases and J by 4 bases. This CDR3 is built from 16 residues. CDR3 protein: CASSQDTSGGPDTQYF. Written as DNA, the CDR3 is TGCGCCAGCAGCCAAGATACTAGCGGGGGCCCAGATACGCAGTATTTT.

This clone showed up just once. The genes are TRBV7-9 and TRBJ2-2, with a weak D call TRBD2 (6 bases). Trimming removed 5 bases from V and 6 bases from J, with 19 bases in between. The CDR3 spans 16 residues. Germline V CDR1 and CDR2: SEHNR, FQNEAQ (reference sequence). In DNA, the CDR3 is TGTGCCAGCAGCCCCGACTTCGGGGGAGTCGCCGGGGAGCTGTTTTTT. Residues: CASSPDFGGVAGELFF. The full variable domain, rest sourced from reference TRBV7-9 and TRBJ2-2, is DTGVSQNPRHKITKRGQNVTFRCDPISEHNRLYWYRQTLGQGPEFLTYFQNEAQLEKSRLLSDRFSAERPKGSFSTLEIQRTEQGDSAMYLCASSPDFGGVAGELFFGEGSRLTVL.

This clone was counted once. CDR3 loop: CASIQGDGTGELFF. The CDR3 DNA reads as TGTGCCAGCATACAGGGGGATGGCACCGGGGAGCTGTTTTTT. The V gene is TRBV28, the J gene TRBJ2-2, with 8 bases matching TRBD1. Germline assignment: CDR1 MDHEN and CDR2 SYDVKM. Germline trimming cut 7 bases from V and 4 bases from J; bases unmatched to any gene: 5. The CDR3 runs to 14 residues.

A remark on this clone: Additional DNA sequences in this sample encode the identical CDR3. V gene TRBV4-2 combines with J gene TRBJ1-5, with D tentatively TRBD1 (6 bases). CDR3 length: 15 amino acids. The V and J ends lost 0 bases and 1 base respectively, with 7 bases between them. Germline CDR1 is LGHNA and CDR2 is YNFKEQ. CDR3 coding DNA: TGTGCCAGCAGCCAAGATGGGGGCAGCAATCAGCCCCAGCATTTT. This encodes CASSQDGGSNQPQHF.

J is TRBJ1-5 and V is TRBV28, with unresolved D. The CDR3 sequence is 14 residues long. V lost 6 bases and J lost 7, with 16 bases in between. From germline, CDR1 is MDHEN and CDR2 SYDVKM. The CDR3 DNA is TGTGCCAGCAGGTCCGGGGTTTTGGTACAGCCCCAGCATTTT. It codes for CASRSGVLVQPQHF.

Written as DNA, the CDR3 is TGTGCCAGCAGTGTTAACAGGGTGATGGCATCAGATACGCAGTATTTT. It yields the protein CASSVNRVMASDTQYF. The rearrangement links TRBV6-2 or TRBV6-3 to TRBJ2-3; the D gene is possibly TRBD1 (6 bases). Germline V gives CDR1 MNHEY, CDR2 SVGEGT. Trimming took 5 bases from V and 4 from J, leaving 19 bases between them. The length of the CDR3 is 16 residues.